The rows below give T cell receptor beta chains drawn from one sample of a study of cytomegalovirus exposure and HLA in healthy donors. Profiled with immunoSEQ multiplex PCR; TCRdb holds only in-frame clones, not every one. The sample shows about 160,000 clones, roughly 78% of them seen only once. Sequenced material: PBMCs. The source is a middle-aged man in good health and CMV-seronegative. Each CDR3 is given with its conserved first and last residue. Fields, in order: D gene, J gene, V gene, clone size, CDR3 DNA, CDR3 protein. The D gene is left open where the match is weak. Part of the rows lack a size; the others show once, few, many or a class for expanded clones.

D gene: TRBD2
J gene: TRBJ2-7
V gene: TRBV18
clone size: .
CDR3 DNA: TGTGCCAGCTCAGGGACTAGCGGGAGTGTCGAGCAGTACTTC
CDR3 protein: CASSGTSGSVEQYF

D gene: .
J gene: TRBJ2-1
V gene: TRBV2
clone size: .
CDR3 DNA: TGTGCCAGCTGCCGGGACTGCGCGATCCCCAATGAGCAGTTCTTC
CDR3 protein: CASCRDCAIPNEQFF

D gene: .
J gene: TRBJ2-7
V gene: TRBV2
clone size: .
CDR3 DNA: TGTGCCAGCAGTGAACAAACGGGAGCCGAAAAAAACGAGCAGTACTTC
CDR3 protein: CASSEQTGAEKNEQYF

D gene: TRBD1
J gene: TRBJ2-5
V gene: TRBV9
clone size: .
CDR3 DNA: TGTGCCAACCCCCAGGCGGGACAGGGAGAGACCCAGTACTTC
CDR3 protein: CANPQAGQGETQYF

D gene: TRBD1
J gene: TRBJ2-5
V gene: TRBV6-5
clone size: .
CDR3 DNA: TGTGCCAGTACGGACAGGGGGCCTCGAGAGGCCCAGTACTTC
CDR3 protein: CASTDRGPREAQYF

D gene: .
J gene: TRBJ2-3
V gene: TRBV6-4
clone size: .
CDR3 DNA: TGTGCCAGCAGTGACTCGACTCCATTAAAGAAGCGGAAAGATACGCAGTATTTT
CDR3 protein: CASSDSTPLKKRKDTQYF

D gene: TRBD2
J gene: TRBJ2-1
V gene: TRBV2
clone size: .
CDR3 DNA: TGTGCCAGCAGTTCTAGCGGGAGTAACAATGAGCAGTTCTTC
CDR3 protein: CASSSSGSNNEQFF

D gene: .
J gene: TRBJ2-2
V gene: TRBV2
clone size: .
CDR3 DNA: TGTGCCAGCAGTGATGGTCTACCTGCTGGGGAGCTGTTTTTT
CDR3 protein: CASSDGLPAGELFF

D gene: TRBD1
J gene: TRBJ2-2
V gene: TRBV11-3
clone size: .
CDR3 DNA: TGTGCCAGCAGCTTACTAGGGGGCCCATCCACCGGGGAGCTGTTTTTT
CDR3 protein: CASSLLGGPSTGELFF

D gene: TRBD1
J gene: TRBJ1-3
V gene: TRBV7-2
clone size: .
CDR3 DNA: TGTGCCAGCAGCCCCAACAGGGGTGTAGGAAACACCATATATTTT
CDR3 protein: CASSPNRGVGNTIYF

D gene: .
J gene: TRBJ2-7
V gene: TRBV5-6
clone size: few
CDR3 DNA: TGTGCCAGCCGCGGACCGGGGGGAGGGGGCTACGAGCAGTACTTC
CDR3 protein: CASRGPGGGGYEQYF

D gene: .
J gene: TRBJ2-7
V gene: TRBV21-1
clone size: .
CDR3 DNA: TGTGCCAGCAGCAAAAGACTAACGCGGAGCTCCTACGAGCAGTACTTC
CDR3 protein: CASSKRLTRSSYEQYF

D gene: .
J gene: TRBJ2-7
V gene: TRBV28
clone size: .
CDR3 DNA: .
CDR3 protein: CASSSSGLAGLYRVYF

D gene: TRBD2
J gene: TRBJ2-2
V gene: TRBV5-4
clone size: .
CDR3 DNA: TGTGCCAGCAGCTTTGGAACTAGCGGCCTCACCGGGGAGCTGTTTTTT
CDR3 protein: CASSFGTSGLTGELFF

D gene: TRBD1
J gene: TRBJ1-1
V gene: TRBV7-9
clone size: .
CDR3 DNA: TGTTCCAGCAGCTTGGGACAGCCAAAGAACACTGAAGCTTTCTTT
CDR3 protein: CSSSLGQPKNTEAFF

D gene: TRBD1
J gene: TRBJ2-3
V gene: TRBV28
clone size: .
CDR3 DNA: TGTGCCAGCAGTTCACAGGGGCCGGGCACAGATACGCAGTATTTT
CDR3 protein: CASSSQGPGTDTQYF

D gene: .
J gene: TRBJ2-5
V gene: TRBV28
clone size: .
CDR3 DNA: TGTGCCAGCAGCCCCCCCAGGGGTGAGACCCAGTACTTC
CDR3 protein: CASSPPRGETQYF

D gene: TRBD1
J gene: TRBJ2-3
V gene: TRBV4-3
clone size: .
CDR3 DNA: TGCGCCAGCAGCCAAGAGAAGGACAGGGGGCGAGCAGATACGCAGTATTTT
CDR3 protein: CASSQEKDRGRADTQYF

D gene: .
J gene: TRBJ1-5
V gene: TRBV5-1
clone size: .
CDR3 DNA: TGCGCCAGCAGCCCCCAGGGGCAACAGCCCCAGCATTTT
CDR3 protein: CASSPQGQQPQHF

D gene: .
J gene: TRBJ2-3
V gene: TRBV11-2
clone size: .
CDR3 DNA: TGTGCCAGCAGCCCAGACAGTCTCACAGATACGCAGTATTTT
CDR3 protein: CASSPDSLTDTQYF

D gene: .
J gene: TRBJ2-2
V gene: TRBV9
clone size: .
CDR3 DNA: TGTGCCAGCAGCCCTGGTGGCAGGGCGATCGCCGGGGAGCTGTTTTTT
CDR3 protein: CASSPGGRAIAGELFF

D gene: TRBD2
J gene: TRBJ2-7
V gene: TRBV7-8
clone size: .
CDR3 DNA: TGTGCCAGCAGCCTAAATTCGTGGTTGGTTGGGACTAGCGGAGCCTACGAGCAGTACTTC
CDR3 protein: CASSLNSWLVGTSGAYEQYF

D gene: TRBD1
J gene: TRBJ2-7
V gene: TRBV2
clone size: .
CDR3 DNA: TGTGCCAGCACAAAGGGGGCCTTCTACGAGCAGTACTTC
CDR3 protein: CASTKGAFYEQYF

D gene: .
J gene: TRBJ2-7
V gene: TRBV7-2
clone size: .
CDR3 DNA: TGTGCCAGCAGCTTAGAACTGACTATACACTACGAGCAGTACTTC
CDR3 protein: CASSLELTIHYEQYF

D gene: .
J gene: TRBJ1-2
V gene: TRBV6-5
clone size: .
CDR3 DNA: TGTGCCAGCAGATCAGGGATTCGATATGGCTACACCTTC
CDR3 protein: CASRSGIRYGYTF

D gene: .
J gene: TRBJ1-3
V gene: TRBV28
clone size: .
CDR3 DNA: TGTGCCAGCAGTCCCCCCGGGAGAGCTGGAAACACCATATATTTT
CDR3 protein: CASSPPGRAGNTIYF

D gene: .
J gene: TRBJ2-2
V gene: TRBV25-1
clone size: .
CDR3 DNA: TGTGCCAGCAGTGGCAGGGTGTTTAACACCGGGGAGCTGTTTTTT
CDR3 protein: CASSGRVFNTGELFF

D gene: TRBD1
J gene: TRBJ2-5
V gene: TRBV6-1
clone size: once
CDR3 DNA: TGTGCCAGCAGTGAATTTAGGGACAGGGCCCAAGAGACCCAGTACTTC
CDR3 protein: CASSEFRDRAQETQYF

D gene: .
J gene: TRBJ2-4
V gene: TRBV7-9
clone size: .
CDR3 DNA: TGTTCCAGCAGCTCCCCGGCCACGGGAGCCAAAAACATTCAGTACTTC
CDR3 protein: CSSSSPATGAKNIQYF

D gene: TRBD1
J gene: TRBJ1-4
V gene: TRBV5-1
clone size: .
CDR3 DNA: TGCGCCAGCAGCTCGTTACCTAACAGGGGTGATAATGAAAAACTGTTTTTT
CDR3 protein: CASSSLPNRGDNEKLFF

D gene: TRBD2
J gene: TRBJ2-5
V gene: TRBV7-9
clone size: .
CDR3 DNA: TGTGCCAGCAGCCTTAGCGGGCTGACCCAGTACTTC
CDR3 protein: CASSLSGLTQYF

D gene: TRBD2
J gene: TRBJ2-2
V gene: TRBV28
clone size: .
CDR3 DNA: TGTGCCAGCAGTTTAGAGCGGGAGAACACCGGGGAGCTGTTTTTT
CDR3 protein: CASSLERENTGELFF

D gene: TRBD1
J gene: TRBJ1-5
V gene: TRBV7-6
clone size: .
CDR3 DNA: TGTGCCAGCAGCTTAGGGGCAGGGGGTGTGGGTCAGCCCCAGCATTTT
CDR3 protein: CASSLGAGGVGQPQHF

D gene: TRBD1
J gene: TRBJ1-4
V gene: TRBV7-2
clone size: .
CDR3 DNA: TGTGCCAGCAGCCCCCGACAGGGGGCGGGCGAAAAACTGTTTTTT
CDR3 protein: CASSPRQGAGEKLFF

D gene: .
J gene: TRBJ1-3
V gene: TRBV23-1
clone size: .
CDR3 DNA: TGCGCCAGCAGTCACTTCGGGGGGGAGAATGTGGGCGGAAACACCATATATTTT
CDR3 protein: CASSHFGGENVGGNTIYF

D gene: .
J gene: TRBJ2-5
V gene: TRBV25-1
clone size: .
CDR3 DNA: TGTGCCAGCCTTGCCGAAGCGCGGGAGACCCAGTACTTC
CDR3 protein: CASLAEARETQYF

D gene: TRBD2
J gene: TRBJ2-3
V gene: TRBV30
clone size: .
CDR3 DNA: TGTGCCTGGAGTGTAGAGTGGGGGGGTGCGCGTATGGATACGCAGTATTTT
CDR3 protein: CAWSVEWGGARMDTQYF

D gene: .
J gene: TRBJ2-4
V gene: TRBV28
clone size: .
CDR3 DNA: TGTGCCAGCAGTCGGACTTCCCGAAGGGCCAACAGTCAGTACTTC
CDR3 protein: CASSRTSRRANSQYF

D gene: TRBD1
J gene: TRBJ1-2
V gene: TRBV10-3
clone size: .
CDR3 DNA: TGTGCCATCAGTGGGGAAGACAGGGGCTCCTATGGCTACACCTTC
CDR3 protein: CAISGEDRGSYGYTF

D gene: .
J gene: TRBJ1-1
V gene: TRBV5-1
clone size: few
CDR3 DNA: TGCGCCAGCAGCTTGTTATCCGGGACGGCCGGGAGAGCTTTCTTT
CDR3 protein: CASSLLSGTAGRAFF

D gene: .
J gene: TRBJ1-2
V gene: TRBV28
clone size: .
CDR3 DNA: TGTGCCAGCAGTTTAGCAGGGGTCAGCTATGGCTACACCTTC
CDR3 protein: CASSLAGVSYGYTF

D gene: .
J gene: TRBJ2-3
V gene: TRBV7-2
clone size: .
CDR3 DNA: TGTGCCAGCAGCTTAGTAGGTTCTAGCCGCACTAGCACAGATACGCAGTATTTT
CDR3 protein: CASSLVGSSRTSTDTQYF

D gene: .
J gene: TRBJ1-1
V gene: TRBV18
clone size: .
CDR3 DNA: TGTGCCAGCTCACCAGGGCTAACAGACACTGAAGCTTTCTTT
CDR3 protein: CASSPGLTDTEAFF

D gene: TRBD1
J gene: TRBJ2-4
V gene: TRBV5-4
clone size: .
CDR3 DNA: TGTGCCAGCAGCTTTGGACAGGGGGGAAACATTCAGTACTTC
CDR3 protein: CASSFGQGGNIQYF

D gene: .
J gene: TRBJ2-7
V gene: TRBV2
clone size: .
CDR3 DNA: TGTGCCAGCAGTGACTGGGGCGGAACCTACGAGCAGTACTTC
CDR3 protein: CASSDWGGTYEQYF

D gene: TRBD1
J gene: TRBJ1-3
V gene: TRBV5-1
clone size: .
CDR3 DNA: TGCGCCAGCAGCTTGCTGACAGGGAACGGAAACACCATATATTTT
CDR3 protein: CASSLLTGNGNTIYF

D gene: .
J gene: TRBJ1-5
V gene: TRBV6-6
clone size: .
CDR3 DNA: TGTGCCAGCATCGACCGGCTCCGAGGGCCGAATCAGCCCCAGCATTTT
CDR3 protein: CASIDRLRGPNQPQHF

D gene: TRBD1
J gene: TRBJ2-5
V gene: TRBV5-4
clone size: .
CDR3 DNA: TGTGCCAGCAGCTACGTCCCGGGACAGGGAGAGACCCAGTACTTC
CDR3 protein: CASSYVPGQGETQYF

D gene: .
J gene: TRBJ1-5
V gene: TRBV30
clone size: .
CDR3 DNA: TGTGCCTGGAGGGCGGGTGCGACGGGGCCCCAGCATTTT
CDR3 protein: CAWRAGATGPQHF

D gene: TRBD2
J gene: TRBJ2-1
V gene: TRBV28
clone size: once
CDR3 DNA: TGTGCCAGCAGTTTGGCGGGACTAGCGGAATACAATGAGCAGTTCTTC
CDR3 protein: CASSLAGLAEYNEQFF

D gene: TRBD2
J gene: TRBJ2-5
V gene: TRBV29-1
clone size: .
CDR3 DNA: TGCAGCGTCCGAGGTACTAGCGGGAGTAGGGAGACCCAGTACTTC
CDR3 protein: CSVRGTSGSRETQYF

D gene: TRBD1
J gene: TRBJ2-1
V gene: TRBV4-1
clone size: .
CDR3 DNA: TGCGCCAGCAGCCAAGGGGACAGGGGCTACAATGAGCAGTTCTTC
CDR3 protein: CASSQGDRGYNEQFF

D gene: .
J gene: TRBJ2-4
V gene: TRBV27
clone size: once
CDR3 DNA: TGTGCCAGCAGTTTATGTACCGAAAGGGAGGCCAAAAACATTCAGTACTTC
CDR3 protein: CASSLCTEREAKNIQYF

D gene: TRBD2
J gene: TRBJ2-3
V gene: TRBV9
clone size: .
CDR3 DNA: TGTGCCAGCAGCGTAGCTAGCGGGGGCGGCACAGATACGCAGTATTTT
CDR3 protein: CASSVASGGGTDTQYF